This T cell receptor (beta chain) stems from a study of PD-L1 blockade in urothelial cancer. Study as a whole: In about 2014, patients got going on atezolizumab, taking 1,200 mg intravenously every 3 weeks. Blood was evaluated 3 weeks (second dose) and 6 weeks after therapy began.

Time point meaning: pretreatment peripheral blood. The V segment lost 2 bases and the J segment 1 base; nucleotides outside the gene matches: 5. CDR3 length: 15 residues. CDR1 and CDR2 from the germline V gene are SGHNT and YYREEE (reference sequence). Using immunoSEQ multiplex PCR, the repertoire was profiled, and TCRdb retains in-frame clones only, with some absent. Of about 87,000 clones detected, 84% appear once; the ten largest clones hold around 2%. This TCR derives from a man aged 60 to 75 with urothelial cancer. The chain joins TRBV5-4 to TRBJ2-5; 7 nucleotides match TRBD1. The specimen was PBMCs, collected around atezolizumab (anti-PD-L1) treatment. CDR3 DNA sequence: TGTGCCAGCAGCTTTGGGACAGACCCCCAAGAGACCCAGTACTTC. It specifies CASSFGTDPQETQYF.